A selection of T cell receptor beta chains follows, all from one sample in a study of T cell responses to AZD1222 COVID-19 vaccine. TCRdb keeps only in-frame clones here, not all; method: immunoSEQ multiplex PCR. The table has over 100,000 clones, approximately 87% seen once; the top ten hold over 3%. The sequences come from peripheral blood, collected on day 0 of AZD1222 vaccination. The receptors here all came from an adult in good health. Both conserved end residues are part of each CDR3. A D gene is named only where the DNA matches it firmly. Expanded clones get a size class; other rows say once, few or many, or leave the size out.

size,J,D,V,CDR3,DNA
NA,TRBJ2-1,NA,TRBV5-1,CASSPDGTPYNEQFF,TGCGCCAGCAGCCCGGACGGGACACCTTACAATGAGCAGTTCTTC
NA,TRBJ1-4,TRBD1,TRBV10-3,CAISESTGPNEKLFF,TGTGCCATCAGTGAGTCGACAGGGCCGAATGAAAAACTGTTTTTT
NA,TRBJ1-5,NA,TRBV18,CASSPSYPNQPQHF,TGTGCCAGCTCACCCTCATACCCAAATCAGCCCCAGCATTTT
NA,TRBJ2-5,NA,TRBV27,CASSLSRGETQYF,TGTGCCAGCAGTTTATCACGGGGGGAGACCCAGTACTTC
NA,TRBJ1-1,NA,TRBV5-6,CASSLTPRGWTEAFF,TGTGCCAGCAGCCTCACCCCCAGGGGTTGGACTGAAGCTTTCTTT
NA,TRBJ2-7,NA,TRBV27,CASSWTSAGEQYF,TGTGCCAGCTCCTGGACATCGGCGGGGGAGCAGTACTTC
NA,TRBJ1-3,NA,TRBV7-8,CASSTFWTDSGNTIYF,TGTGCCAGCAGCACTTTTTGGACAGACTCTGGAAACACCATATATTTT
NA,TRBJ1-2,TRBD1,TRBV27,CASSFPQGSGYTF,TGTGCCAGCAGTTTCCCACAGGGGAGTGGCTACACCTTC
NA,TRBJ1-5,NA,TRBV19,CASSTNRVNQPQHF,TGTGCCAGTAGTACCAACAGGGTTAATCAGCCCCAGCATTTT
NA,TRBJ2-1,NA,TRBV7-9,CASSLELDEQFF,TGTGCCAGCAGCTTAGAGTTGGATGAGCAGTTCTTC
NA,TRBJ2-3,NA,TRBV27,CASSRRERPPTDTQYF,TGTGCCAGCAGTCGCCGGGAGCGCCCTCCCACAGATACGCAGTATTTT
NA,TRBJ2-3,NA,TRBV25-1,CASSAAGTDTQYF,TGTGCCAGCAGTGCCGCCGGGACAGATACGCAGTATTTT
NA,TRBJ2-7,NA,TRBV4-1,CASSQPTTGAGEQYF,TGCGCCAGCAGCCAACCCACGACGGGGGCGGGAGAGCAGTACTTC
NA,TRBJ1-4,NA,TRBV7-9,CASSLIIGEKLFF,TGTGCCAGCAGCTTGATAATCGGCGAAAAACTGTTTTTT
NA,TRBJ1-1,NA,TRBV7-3,CASSLKPPVTEAFF,TGTGCCAGCAGCTTAAAACCACCGGTGACTGAAGCTTTCTTT
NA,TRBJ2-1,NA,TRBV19,CASSISGVSSYNEQFF,TGTGCCAGTAGTATCTCGGGGGTGAGCTCCTACAATGAGCAGTTCTTC
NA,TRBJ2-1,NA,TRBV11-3,CASSLIQGHEQFF,TGTGCCAGCAGCTTAATTCAGGGACATGAGCAGTTCTTC
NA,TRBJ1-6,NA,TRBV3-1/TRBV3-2,CASSQAGQQSNSPLHF,TGTGCCAGCAGCCAAGCAGGGCAGCAGTCTAATTCACCCCTCCACTTT
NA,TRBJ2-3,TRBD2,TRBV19,CASSLLLAGTDTQYF,TGTGCCAGTAGCCTCCTACTAGCGGGCACAGATACGCAGTATTTT
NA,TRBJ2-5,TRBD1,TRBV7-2,CASSWDSNQETQYF,TGTGCCAGCAGCTGGGACAGCAACCAAGAGACCCAGTACTTC
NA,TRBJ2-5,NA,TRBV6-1,CASSEGRFIHF,TGTGCCAGCAGTGAAGGGAGGTTTATACACTTC
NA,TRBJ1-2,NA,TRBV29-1,CSATEALGIAGYTF,TGCAGCGCCACGGAGGCCCTAGGGATCGCTGGCTACACCTTC
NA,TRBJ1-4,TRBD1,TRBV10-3,CAIRAGTDNEKLFF,TGTGCCATCAGGGCCGGGACAGATAATGAAAAACTGTTTTTT
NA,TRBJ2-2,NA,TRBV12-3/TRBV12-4,CASSPTGNGELFF,TGTGCCAGCAGCCCAACAGGGAACGGGGAGCTGTTTTTT
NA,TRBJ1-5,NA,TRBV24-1,CATSDTGNQPQHF,TGTGCCACCAGTGACACAGGGAACCAGCCCCAGCATTTT
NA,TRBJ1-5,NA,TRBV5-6,CASSPSSRGYNQPQHF,TGTGCCAGCAGCCCGAGTTCCAGGGGTTACAATCAGCCCCAGCATTTT
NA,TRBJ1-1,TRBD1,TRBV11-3,CASSFFQGATEAFF,TGTGCCAGCAGCTTTTTCCAGGGGGCGACTGAAGCTTTCTTT
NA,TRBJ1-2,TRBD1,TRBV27,CASSWDRSLDGYTF,TGTGCCAGCAGTTGGGACAGATCCTTGGATGGCTACACCTTC
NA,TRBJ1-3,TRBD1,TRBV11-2,CASSSGQGNTIYF,TGTGCCAGCAGCTCGGGACAGGGCAACACCATATATTTT
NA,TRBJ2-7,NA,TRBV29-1,CSVGGQGSIHEQYF,TGCAGCGTTGGGGGCCAGGGGTCTATCCACGAGCAGTACTTC
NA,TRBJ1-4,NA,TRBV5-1,CASSSTSGPAEKLFF,TGCGCCAGCAGTTCAACGTCGGGCCCTGCTGAAAAACTGTTTTTT
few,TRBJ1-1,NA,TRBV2,CASRHTEAFF,TGTGCCAGCAGGCACACTGAAGCTTTCTTT
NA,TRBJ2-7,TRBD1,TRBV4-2,CASSQDGVWSGGAEQYF,TGTGCCAGCAGCCAAGATGGTGTCTGGTCAGGGGGAGCCGAGCAGTACTTC
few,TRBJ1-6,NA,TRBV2,CASSEAGPRVGSPLHF,TGTGCCAGCAGTGAAGCGGGACCCCGAGTTGGGTCACCCCTCCACTTT
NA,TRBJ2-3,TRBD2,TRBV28,CATTSGGADTQYF,TGTGCCACCACTAGCGGGGGTGCAGATACGCAGTATTTT